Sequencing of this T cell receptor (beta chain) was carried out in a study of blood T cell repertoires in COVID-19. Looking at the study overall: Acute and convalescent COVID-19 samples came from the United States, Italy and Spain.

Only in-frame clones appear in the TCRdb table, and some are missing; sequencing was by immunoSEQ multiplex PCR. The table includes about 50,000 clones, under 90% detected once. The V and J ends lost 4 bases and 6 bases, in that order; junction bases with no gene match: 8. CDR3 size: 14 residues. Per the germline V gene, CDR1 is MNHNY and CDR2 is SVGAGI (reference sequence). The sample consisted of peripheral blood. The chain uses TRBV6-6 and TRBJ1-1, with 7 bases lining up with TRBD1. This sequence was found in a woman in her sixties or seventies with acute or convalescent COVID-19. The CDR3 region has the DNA TGTGCCAGCAGTTCCCCGGACAGGAGAGCTGAAGCTTTCTTT. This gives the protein CASSSPDRRAEAFF.